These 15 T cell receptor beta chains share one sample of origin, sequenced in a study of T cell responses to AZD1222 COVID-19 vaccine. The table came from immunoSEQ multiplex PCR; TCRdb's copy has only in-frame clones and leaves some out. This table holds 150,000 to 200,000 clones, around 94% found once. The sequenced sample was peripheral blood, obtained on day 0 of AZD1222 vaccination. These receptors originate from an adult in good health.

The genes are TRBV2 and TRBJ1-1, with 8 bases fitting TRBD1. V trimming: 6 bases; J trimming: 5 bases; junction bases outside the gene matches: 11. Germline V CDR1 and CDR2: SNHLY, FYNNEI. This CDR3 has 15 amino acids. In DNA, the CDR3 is TGTGCCAGCAGGTTGGAGACAGGGGCGAGAACTGAAGCTTTCTTT. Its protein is CASRLETGARTEAFF. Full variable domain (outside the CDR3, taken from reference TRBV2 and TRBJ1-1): EPEVTQTPSHQVTQMGQEVILRCVPISNHLYFYWYRQILGQKVEFLVSFYNNEISEKSEIFDDQFSVERPDGSNFTLKIRSTKLEDSAMYFCASRLETGARTEAFFGQGTRLTVV.

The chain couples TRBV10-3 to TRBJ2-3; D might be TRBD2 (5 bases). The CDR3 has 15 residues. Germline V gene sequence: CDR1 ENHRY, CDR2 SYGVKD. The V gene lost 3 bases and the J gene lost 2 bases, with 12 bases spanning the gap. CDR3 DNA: TGTGCCATCAGTGACGTGGAGGTAGTCACAGATACGCAGTATTTT. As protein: CAISDVEVVTDTQYF.

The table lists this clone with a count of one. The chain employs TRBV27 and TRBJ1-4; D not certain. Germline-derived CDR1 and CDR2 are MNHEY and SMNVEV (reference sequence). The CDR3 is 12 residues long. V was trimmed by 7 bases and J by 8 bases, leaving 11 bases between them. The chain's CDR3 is CASKSSGEKLFF. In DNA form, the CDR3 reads TGTGCCAGCAAATCGTCGGGCGAAAAACTGTTTTTT.

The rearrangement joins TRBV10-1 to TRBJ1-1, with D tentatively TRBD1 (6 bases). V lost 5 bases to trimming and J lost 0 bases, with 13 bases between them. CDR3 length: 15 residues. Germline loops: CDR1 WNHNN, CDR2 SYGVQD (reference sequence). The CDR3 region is CASSRDNLMNTEAFF. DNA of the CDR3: TGCGCCAGCAGTCGGGACAACCTTATGAACACTGAAGCTTTCTTT.

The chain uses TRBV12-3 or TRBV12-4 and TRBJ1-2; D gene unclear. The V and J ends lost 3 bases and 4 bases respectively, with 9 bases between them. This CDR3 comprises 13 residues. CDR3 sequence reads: CASSFSGPYGYTF. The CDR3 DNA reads TGTGCCAGCAGTTTTAGCGGTCCCTATGGCTACACCTTC.

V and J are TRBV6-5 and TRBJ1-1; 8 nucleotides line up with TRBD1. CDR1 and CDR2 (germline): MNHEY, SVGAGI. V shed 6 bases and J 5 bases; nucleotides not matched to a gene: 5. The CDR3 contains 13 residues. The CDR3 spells CASRSTGETEAFF. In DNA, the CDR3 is TGTGCCAGCAGATCGACAGGGGAGACTGAAGCTTTCTTT.

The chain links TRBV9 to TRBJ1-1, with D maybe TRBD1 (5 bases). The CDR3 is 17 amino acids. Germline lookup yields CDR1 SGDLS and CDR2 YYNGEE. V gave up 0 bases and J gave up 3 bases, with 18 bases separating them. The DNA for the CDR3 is TGTGCCAGCAGCGTAGGGACCTTGGGGGGGTCTCACACTGAAGCTTTCTTT. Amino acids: CASSVGTLGGSHTEAFF.

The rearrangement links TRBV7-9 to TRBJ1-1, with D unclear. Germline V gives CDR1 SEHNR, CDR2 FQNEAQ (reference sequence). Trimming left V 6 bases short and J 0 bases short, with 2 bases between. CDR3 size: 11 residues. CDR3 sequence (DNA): TGTGCCAGCAGAATGAACACTGAAGCTTTCTTT. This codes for CASRMNTEAFF.

CDR3 in DNA: TGTGCCAGCAGCTTAGTAAACTCTGGAAACACCATATATTTT. Protein product: CASSLVNSGNTIYF. The chain uses TRBV6-5 and TRBJ1-3; no clear D. V was cut by 6 bases and J by 0 bases, with 9 bases left in between. CDR3 length: 14 residues. CDR1 is MNHEY, CDR2 SVGAGI, per germline.

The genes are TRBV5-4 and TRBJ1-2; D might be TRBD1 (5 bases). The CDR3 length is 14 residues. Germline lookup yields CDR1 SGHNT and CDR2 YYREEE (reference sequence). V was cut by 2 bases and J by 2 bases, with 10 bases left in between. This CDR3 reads CASSLPGLNYGYTF. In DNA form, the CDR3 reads TGTGCCAGCAGCTTACCAGGGCTCAACTATGGCTACACCTTC.

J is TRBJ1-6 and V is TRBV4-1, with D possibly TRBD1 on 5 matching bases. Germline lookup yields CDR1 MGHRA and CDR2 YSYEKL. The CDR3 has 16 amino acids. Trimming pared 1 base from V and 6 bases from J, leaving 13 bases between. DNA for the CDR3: TGCGCCAGCAGCCAAGTCGCAGGGCCACCTAATTCACCCCTCCACTTT. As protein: CASSQVAGPPNSPLHF.

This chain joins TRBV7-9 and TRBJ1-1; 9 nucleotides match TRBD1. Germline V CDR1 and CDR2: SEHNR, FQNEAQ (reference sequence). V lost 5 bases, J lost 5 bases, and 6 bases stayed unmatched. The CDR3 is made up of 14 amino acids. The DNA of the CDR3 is TGTGCCAGCAGCCCTAGACAGGGGGGGACTGAAGCTTTCTTT. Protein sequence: CASSPRQGGTEAFF.

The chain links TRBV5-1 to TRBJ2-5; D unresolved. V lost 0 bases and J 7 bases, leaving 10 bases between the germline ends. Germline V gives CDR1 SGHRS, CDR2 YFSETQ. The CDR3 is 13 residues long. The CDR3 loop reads CASSLDISWTQYF. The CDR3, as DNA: TGCGCCAGCAGCTTGGACATCTCCTGGACCCAGTACTTC. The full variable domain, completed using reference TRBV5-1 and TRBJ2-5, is KAGVTQTPRYLIKTRGQQVTLSCSPISGHRSVSWYQQTPGQGLQFLFEYFSETQRNKGNFPGRFSGRQFSNSRSEMNVSTLELGDSALYLCASSLDISWTQYFGPGTRLLVL.

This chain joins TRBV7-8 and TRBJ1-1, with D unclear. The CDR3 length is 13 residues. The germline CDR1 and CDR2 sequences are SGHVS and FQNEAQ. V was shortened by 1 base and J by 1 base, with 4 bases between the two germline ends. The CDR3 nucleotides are TGTGCCAGCAGCTTAGTTGGGAACACTGAAGCTTTCTTT. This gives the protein CASSLVGNTEAFF. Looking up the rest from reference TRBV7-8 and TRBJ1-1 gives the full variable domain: GAGVSQSPRYKVAKRGQDVALRCDPISGHVSLFWYQQALGQGPEFLTYFQNEAQLDKSGLPSDRFFAERPEGSVSTLKIQRTQQEDSAVYLCASSLVGNTEAFFGQGTRLTVV.

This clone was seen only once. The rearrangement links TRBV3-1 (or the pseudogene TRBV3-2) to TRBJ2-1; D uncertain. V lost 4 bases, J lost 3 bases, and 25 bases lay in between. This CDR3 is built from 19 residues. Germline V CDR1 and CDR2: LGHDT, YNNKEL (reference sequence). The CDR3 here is CASSPLGFRGPKNYNEQFF. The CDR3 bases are TGTGCCAGCAGCCCTCTGGGCTTTCGAGGCCCAAAGAACTACAATGAGCAGTTCTTC.